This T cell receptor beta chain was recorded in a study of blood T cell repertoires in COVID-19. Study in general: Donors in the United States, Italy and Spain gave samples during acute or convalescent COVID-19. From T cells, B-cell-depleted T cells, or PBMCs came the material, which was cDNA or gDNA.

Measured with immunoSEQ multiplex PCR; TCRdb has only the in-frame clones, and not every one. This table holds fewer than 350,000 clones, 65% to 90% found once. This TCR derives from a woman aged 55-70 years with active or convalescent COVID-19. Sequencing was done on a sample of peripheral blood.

The CDR3 DNA follows: TGTGCCAGCAGCGTTCAGCGGGCGGTGCAGTTCTTC. It yields the protein CASSVQRAVQFF. The chain couples TRBV7-2 to TRBJ2-1; tentative D call: TRBD2 (6 bases). Per germline, CDR1 SGHTA and CDR2 FQGNSA. The CDR3 totals 12 residues. V gave up 5 bases and J gave up 12 bases, with 14 bases separating them.